Shown below are 21 T cell receptor beta chains from a single sample sequenced in a study of blood T cells in healthy people across ages. It was with a sample-barcoded 5' primer and a J-beta primer mix that a second PCR of roughly 6 to 11 cycles was run. TCRdb processed the 5' RACE reads anew with MiXCR; each CDR3 protein has one entry. The sample holds more than 900,000 distinct CDR3 sequences, approximately 32% seen once. In addition, the sample was reused for a study of T cells of mothers and their children.

Sequencing was done on a sample of blood. The receptor set was obtained from a woman aged 40 to 50 in good health.

The chain combines TRBV4-3 with TRBJ1-2; D perhaps matches TRBD1 (6 bases). The CDR3 runs to 14 residues. Trimming shortened V by 0 bases and J by 6 bases, and 11 bases separated the two germline ends. Per germline, CDR1 LGHNA and CDR2 YSLEER. CDR3 DNA sequence: TGCGCCAGCAGCCAAGAAGTAAGGACAGATGGCTACACCTTC. Translation: CASSQEVRTDGYTF.

The CDR3 reads CASTLGPHEKLFF. CDR3 sequence (DNA): TGTGCCAGCACCCTAGGGCCTCATGAAAAACTGTTTTTT. The chain uses TRBV7-2 and TRBJ1-4; D gene ambiguous. Trimming stripped 7 bases from V and 6 bases from J, with 12 bases between. Germline CDR1 SGHTA, CDR2 FQGNSA. CDR3 length equals 13 residues.

This clonotype was seen a handful of times. The chain uses TRBV6-5 and TRBJ1-2; D uncertain. V was cut by 10 bases and J by 8 bases, with 14 bases left in between. Germline-derived CDR1 and CDR2 are MNHEY and SVGAGI. The CDR3 loop spans 11 amino acids. Written as DNA, the CDR3 is TGTGCCACCCTCGCTTACGAAGGCTACACCTTC. It translates to CATLAYEGYTF.

This chain uses TRBV7-8 with TRBJ2-7, with TRBD2 matching over 9 bases. This CDR3 comprises 16 residues. The germline V gene has CDR1 SGHVS and CDR2 FQNEAQ. Trimming took 5 bases from V and 4 from J; bases not matched to a gene: 12. The CDR3 coding sequence is TGTGCCAGCAGCCAGGCCCCGGCGGGGGGGCCGTACGAGCAGTACTTC. This translates into CASSQAPAGGPYEQYF.

This clonotype showed up just a few times. The V gene is TRBV7-8, the J gene TRBJ2-7, with 9 positions matching TRBD2. In germline, CDR1 is SGHVS, CDR2 FQNEAQ. Trimming at V came to 4 bases and at J to 2 bases, leaving 9 bases not matched to a gene. This CDR3 is built from 16 residues. The DNA for the CDR3 is TGTGCCAGCAGCTACCCCTTCAGCGGGGGGACCTACGAGCAGTACTTC. Its protein is CASSYPFSGGTYEQYF. The full variable domain, its missing parts supplied by reference TRBV7-8 and TRBJ2-7, is GAGVSQSPRYKVAKRGQDVALRCDPISGHVSLFWYQQALGQGPEFLTYFQNEAQLDKSGLPSDRFFAERPEGSVSTLKIQRTQQEDSAVYLCASSYPFSGGTYEQYFGPGTRLTVT.

The V call is TRBV28, the J call TRBJ2-5; TRBD2 agrees at 11 bases. CDR3 length: 14 residues. From germline, CDR1 is MDHEN and CDR2 SYDVKM. CDR3 sequence (DNA): TGTGTCACCGGGACTAGCGGAGCTCATGAGACCCAGTACTTC. Translation: CVTGTSGAHETQYF.

This clonotype has just a few counts. The V call is TRBV20-1, the J call TRBJ2-1, with TRBD2 matching over 15 bases. CDR1 is DFQATT and CDR2 is SNEGSKA in the germline V gene (reference sequence). The junction had 10 bases not matched to a gene; V was cut back by 0 bases and J by 10 bases. The length of the CDR3 is 17 residues. In nucleotides, the CDR3 is TGCAGTGCTAGAGATCAGGGACTAGCGGGGGGTTTATGGGAGCAGTTCTTC. This codes for CSARDQGLAGGLWEQFF.

About this clonotype: One end of the junction does not line up with germline, which may come from a read error. The chain is built from TRBV20-1 and TRBJ2-5; no clear D gene. This CDR3 contains 11 residues. Per germline, CDR1 DFQATT and CDR2 SNEGSKA (reference sequence). DNA of the CDR3: TGCAGTGTTAGAGTTTTAGAGACCCAGTACTTC. The encoded protein is CSVRVLETQYF.

This clonotype appeared many times. The chain carries TRBV5-1 and TRBJ2-5; 7 positions agree with TRBD2. The CDR3 consists of 15 residues. Trimming took 1 base from V and 7 from J; bases not matched to a gene: 10. In germline, CDR1 is SGHRS, CDR2 YFSETQ. The CDR3 nucleotides read TGCGCCAGCAGCTTGTATGAGCGGGGCAGGAGGACCCAGTACTTC. Translation gives CASSLYERGRRTQYF.

The chain links TRBV4-3 to TRBJ2-7, with 9 nucleotides matching TRBD2. The CDR3 runs 15 residues. Germline V gene sequence: CDR1 LGHNA, CDR2 YSLEER. Losses at the gene ends were 2 bases for V and 2 bases for J; bases not matched to a gene: 4. CDR3: CASSQSASGAYEQYF. Written as DNA, the CDR3 is TGCGCCAGCAGCCAATCGGCTAGCGGGGCCTACGAGCAGTACTTC.

This clonotype was observed many times. This sequence joins TRBV5-1 and TRBJ2-5; no clear D. The CDR3 extends over 15 amino acids. Germline assignment: CDR1 SGHRS and CDR2 YFSETQ. V was clipped by 1 base and J by 1 base, with 11 bases between them. As DNA, the CDR3 is TGCGCCAGCAGCTTGATGCCTAGGAGCCAAGAGACCCAGTACTTC. Residues: CASSLMPRSQETQYF. Complete variable domain (other parts from reference TRBV5-1 and TRBJ2-5): KAGVTQTPRYLIKTRGQQVTLSCSPISGHRSVSWYQQTPGQGLQFLFEYFSETQRNKGNFPGRFSGRQFSNSRSEMNVSTLELGDSALYLCASSLMPRSQETQYFGPGTRLLVL.

The CDR3 DNA reads TGTGCCAGCAGCTCCCTCCGGGGGCCTAGCACAGATACGCAGTATTTT. Its translation is CASSSLRGPSTDTQYF. The chain links TRBV11-2 to TRBJ2-3, with D possibly called TRBD1 or TRBD2 (6 bases each). CDR3 length equals 16 residues. The germline V gene encodes CDR1 SGHAT and CDR2 FQNNGV. V shed 4 bases and J shed 0 bases, with 14 bases lying between them.

This clonotype occurred a few times. The V gene is TRBV2, the J gene TRBJ2-4, with 8 bases lining up with TRBD1. J lost 6 bases, V lost 6 bases, and 7 bases had no gene match. CDR3 size: 14 residues. CDR1 is SNHLY, CDR2 FYNNEI, per germline. CDR3 bases: TGTGCCAGCAGGGTGGACAGGGTGGCAAACATTCAGTACTTC. It encodes CASRVDRVANIQYF.

The DNA of the CDR3 is TGTGCCAGCAGAGCCGACCAGGGCCTCAATCAGCCCCAGCATTTT. Amino acids: CASRADQGLNQPQHF. The rearrangement uses TRBV6-1 and TRBJ1-5; weak D call: TRBD1 (5 bases). Germline CDR1 MNHNS, CDR2 SASEGT. The CDR3 totals 15 residues. Trimming shortened V by 6 bases and J by 3 bases, and 15 bases separated the two germline ends.

This clonotype was seen just once. This chain connects TRBV4-3 to TRBJ2-3, with a tentative D call TRBD2 (6 bases). The CDR3 has 15 amino acids. V lost 3 bases, J lost 2 bases, and 12 bases lay in between. Looked up from germline, CDR1 is LGHNA and CDR2 is YSLEER. DNA of the CDR3: TGCGCCAGCAGCCACCGGGACTCGATCACAGATACGCAGTATTTT. Translated: CASSHRDSITDTQYF.

This rearrangement joins TRBV28 to TRBJ1-2; D is undetermined. Per germline, CDR1 MDHEN and CDR2 SYDVKM. The V end was cut by 9 bases, the J end by 8 bases, with 13 bases between. The CDR3 totals 11 residues. Here the CDR3 DNA reads TGTGCCAGTACTTTTGGACGGGGCTACACCTTC. Translated: CASTFGRGYTF.

This clonotype turned up a few times. V usage is TRBV5-1 and J usage is TRBJ2-1, with a tentative D call TRBD2 (5 bases). The CDR3 contains 14 residues. V was pared by 0 bases and J by 5 bases, with 9 bases between. From germline, CDR1 is SGHRS and CDR2 YFSETQ. The DNA of the CDR3 is TGCGCCAGCAGCTTGGCCGGGGAGCACAATGAGCAGTTCTTC. Translating gives CASSLAGEHNEQFF.

In its sample, this clonotype was seen many times. The chain has TRBV5-1 and TRBJ2-7; TRBD2 agrees at 7 bases. Germline assignment: CDR1 SGHRS and CDR2 YFSETQ. The CDR3 extends over 15 amino acids. Germline trimming cut 1 base from V and 4 bases from J; bases unmatched to any gene: 8. CDR3 sequence: CASSLSLAETYEQYF. The CDR3 bases are TGCGCCAGCAGCTTGAGCCTAGCGGAGACTTACGAGCAGTACTTC.

This clonotype was counted many times. The chain joins TRBV29-1 to TRBJ2-1; 7 bases align to TRBD2. Germline loops: CDR1 SQVTM, CDR2 ANQGSEA. The CDR3 consists of 14 residues. After removal of 6 bases from V and 3 bases from J, the junction contained 8 bases not matched to a gene. CDR3 bases: TGCAGCGTGGATGGGGAGGGCGTCTACAATGAGCAGTTCTTC. Translating it yields CSVDGEGVYNEQFF.

There are a few counts of this clonotype. The chain couples TRBV12-3 or TRBV12-4 to TRBJ2-5; D may correspond to TRBD1 or TRBD2 (6 bases each). The V end lost 5 bases, the J end lost 4 bases, and 14 bases lay between the germline ends. This CDR3 contains 14 residues. The CDR3, as DNA: TGTGCCAGCAGTCCCATCGGGGGCGGAGAGACCCAGTACTTC. Protein: CASSPIGGGETQYF.

As for this clonotype: Its ends do not fully match the called genes, so a read error is possible. V gene TRBV18 combines with J gene TRBJ1-1; D not certain. This CDR3 is 13 amino acids long. Germline CDR1 KGHSH, CDR2 LQKENI. As DNA, the CDR3 is TGTGCCGGCTCACCATCCCAGAACACTGAAGCTTTCTTT. This gives the protein CAGSPSQNTEAFF.